The next 5 T cell receptor beta chains were all read from a single sample in a study of T cell responses to AZD1222 COVID-19 vaccine. This table comes from immunoSEQ multiplex PCR, and its TCRdb copy is limited to in-frame clones, with some not included. Seen here are around 120,000 clones, 85% to 90% observed once, and the top ten hold 6.5% to 9.5%. The sample was peripheral blood, taken on day 0 of AZD1222 vaccination. The receptors originated from an adult in good health.

This clone appeared a single time. The chain employs TRBV11-2 and TRBJ1-4, with TRBD1 matching 9 bases. Germline V gene data show CDR1 as SGHAT and CDR2 as FQNNGV. The CDR3 contains 16 residues. Losses at the gene ends were 4 bases for V and 8 bases for J; bases not matched to a gene: 11. The chain's CDR3 is CASSSTRTGEGEKLFF. CDR3 coding DNA: TGTGCCAGCAGCTCCACACGGACAGGGGAGGGGGAAAAACTGTTTTTT.

This clone has only one observation. The rearrangement joins TRBV11-2 to TRBJ2-7, with a possible D match to TRBD1 (6 bases). CDR1 is SGHAT, CDR2 FQNNGV, per germline. V was trimmed by 3 bases and J by 4 bases, leaving 13 bases between them. This CDR3 has 14 residues. CDR3 loop: CASSLEQGGYEQYF. The CDR3, as DNA: TGTGCCAGCAGCTTGGAACAAGGGGGATACGAGCAGTACTTC.

In its sample, this clone was seen once. The V gene is TRBV28, the J gene TRBJ2-1, with D tentatively TRBD1 or TRBD2 (5 bases each). This CDR3 is built from 12 residues. The V gene lost 4 bases and the J gene lost 9 bases, with 10 bases spanning the gap. Germline V CDR1 and CDR2: MDHEN, SYDVKM. In DNA form, the CDR3 reads TGTGCCAGCAGTTCCGGGACGGCTGAGCAGTTCTTC. Its translation: CASSSGTAEQFF.

The rearrangement links TRBV6-5 to TRBJ1-2; no clear D. Germline CDR1 reads MNHEY; CDR2 reads SVGAGI. CDR3 size: 12 residues. Trimming removed 5 bases from V and 6 bases from J, with 10 bases in between. CDR3 bases: TGTGCCAGCAGTCACCGGGCGCATGGCTACACCTTC. It yields the protein CASSHRAHGYTF.

The chain has TRBV28 and TRBJ1-5; D remains unclear. V lost 8 bases and J lost 0, with 11 bases in between. From germline, CDR1 is MDHEN and CDR2 SYDVKM. The CDR3 contains 14 residues. Here the CDR3 reads CASAQPRSNQPQHF. As DNA, the CDR3 is TGTGCCAGCGCACAGCCTCGTAGCAATCAGCCCCAGCATTTT.